The 30 T cell receptor beta chains given below trace back to one sample, sequenced in a study of OX40 agonist ivuxolimab in advanced cancers. TCRdb's copy holds only in-frame clones and misses some; the assay was immunoSEQ multiplex PCR. The table includes around 67,000 clones, 70% to 90% detected once. The material was CD4+ or CD8+ T cells sorted from blood, obtained in a trial of the OX40 agonist ivuxolimab. Receptors originate from an adult with an advanced solid tumor such as melanoma, head and neck, liver or kidney cancer.

The rearrangement links TRBV2 to TRBJ2-1; 9 bases are a match to TRBD1. Germline CDR1 is SNHLY and CDR2 is FYNNEI. The CDR3 is made up of 16 amino acids. The trim removed 6 bases at V and 8 bases at J, leaving 14 bases unmatched. CDR3: CASRPRGGQGLHEQFF. The DNA for the CDR3 is TGTGCCAGCAGACCTAGGGGGGGACAGGGTTTGCATGAGCAGTTCTTC.

A single count supports this clone. The chain combines TRBV9 with TRBJ1-2; 9 bases line up with TRBD1. Germline V lookup: CDR1 SGDLS, CDR2 YYNGEE. V gave up 4 bases and J gave up 2 bases; unmatched junction bases: 6. The CDR3 covers 15 residues. CDR3: CASSSNRGLNYGYTF. The CDR3 DNA reads as TGTGCCAGCAGCTCAAACAGGGGGCTGAACTATGGCTACACCTTC.

The CDR3 here is CASSIEGTGIHQPQHF. DNA for the CDR3: TGTGCCAGTAGTATAGAGGGGACAGGGATTCATCAGCCCCAGCATTTT. The chain is built from TRBV19 and TRBJ1-5; 9 bases fit TRBD1. CDR1 is LNHDA, CDR2 SQIVND, per germline (reference sequence). CDR3 size: 16 residues. V dropped 0 bases and J dropped 5; count of bases not matched to a gene: 5.

V is TRBV5-1 and J is TRBJ2-1, with D possibly being TRBD2 (6 bases). Between the trimmed V and J ends, which lost 4 bases and 4 bases, there was a span of 15 bases. The CDR3 covers 15 residues. In germline, CDR1 is SGHRS, CDR2 YFSETQ. The CDR3 loop is CASSRDSPMYNEQFF. Written as DNA, the CDR3 is TGCGCCAGCAGCCGGGACTCCCCCATGTACAATGAGCAGTTCTTC.

The chain recombines TRBV19 with TRBJ1-1; D is unclear. This CDR3 region has 13 residues. Germline-derived CDR1 and CDR2 are LNHDA and SQIVND (reference sequence). Trimming pared 2 bases from V and 7 bases from J, leaving 11 bases between. DNA for the CDR3: TGTGCCAGTAGTATACGGAGTCCAAGTGAAGCTTTCTTT. This translates into CASSIRSPSEAFF. Combining the CDR3 with reference TRBV19 and TRBJ1-1 gives the whole variable domain DGGITQSPKYLFRKEGQNVTLSCEQNLNHDAMYWYRQDPGQGLRLIYYSQIVNDFQKGDIAEGYSVSREKKESFPLTVTSAQKNPTAFYLCASSIRSPSEAFFGQGTRLTVV.

The genes are TRBV28 and TRBJ2-7; 7 bases match TRBD2. CDR1 and CDR2 (germline): MDHEN, SYDVKM. The J segment lost 5 bases and the V segment lost 7 bases, leaving 5 bases of the junction unmatched. This CDR3 has 12 residues. The chain's CDR3 is CASTGGNDEQYF. Here the CDR3 DNA reads TGTGCCAGCACCGGGGGGAATGACGAGCAGTACTTC.

This chain uses TRBV7-6 with TRBJ2-4; TRBD2 aligns across 9 bases. V shed 1 base, J shed 0 bases, and the junction held 7 bases outside the gene matches. Germline V lookup: CDR1 SGHVS, CDR2 FNYEAQ. This CDR3 comprises 18 residues. The CDR3 spells CASSLEAGGQLAKNIQYF. CDR3 coding DNA: TGTGCCAGCAGCTTAGAGGCGGGGGGGCAGCTAGCCAAAAACATTCAGTACTTC.

The V call is TRBV28, the J call TRBJ2-3; D is unclear. The V and J ends lost 5 bases and 2 bases respectively, with 8 bases between them. The CDR3 runs to 13 residues. The germline gives CDR1 MDHEN, CDR2 SYDVKM. CDR3 region: CASSRLNTDTQYF. CDR3 coding DNA: TGTGCCAGCAGTCGCCTCAACACAGATACGCAGTATTTT. Supplemented by reference TRBV28 and TRBJ2-3, the full variable domain reads DVKVTQSSRYLVKRTGEKVFLECVQDMDHENMFWYRQDPGLGLRLIYFSYDVKMKEKGDIPEGYSVSREKKERFSLILESASTNQTSMYLCASSRLNTDTQYFGPGTRLTVL.

This clone was picked up a small number of times. J is TRBJ1-6 and V is TRBV12-5; 7 nucleotides align to TRBD1. Germline V gene data show CDR1 as LGHNT and CDR2 as FRNRAP. The junction had 3 bases not matched to a gene; V was cut back by 3 bases and J by 7 bases. There are 14 residues in the CDR3. The CDR3 DNA sequence: TGTGCTAGTGGTTTAGGGGGCGCGAATTCACCCCTCCACTTT. Translated: CASGLGGANSPLHF.

The chain has TRBV11-2 and TRBJ2-3, with 7 bases matching TRBD1. The CDR3 covers 16 residues. V gave up 3 bases and J gave up 2 bases; unmatched junction bases: 8. CDR1 is SGHAT, CDR2 FQNNGV, per germline. CDR3 region: CASSFPPGQYTDTQYF. CDR3 in DNA: TGTGCCAGCAGCTTCCCCCCGGGACAGTACACAGATACGCAGTATTTT.

The count of this clone is one. The chain employs TRBV5-1 and TRBJ2-1; TRBD2 agrees at 13 bases. In germline, CDR1 is SGHRS, CDR2 YFSETQ. V shed 4 bases, J shed 6 bases, and the junction held 10 bases outside the gene matches. CDR3 length: 17 residues. The CDR3 DNA reads TGCGCCAGCAGCCGAAGGACCGGGACTAGCGGGGTCAATGAGCAGTTCTTC. Its protein product is CASSRRTGTSGVNEQFF. The full variable domain, with the rest looked up from reference TRBV5-1 and TRBJ2-1, is KAGVTQTPRYLIKTRGQQVTLSCSPISGHRSVSWYQQTPGQGLQFLFEYFSETQRNKGNFPGRFSGRQFSNSRSEMNVSTLELGDSALYLCASSRRTGTSGVNEQFFGPGTRLTVL.

The V and J genes are TRBV27 and TRBJ1-5; D remains ambiguous. The CDR3 spans 15 residues. Germline assignment: CDR1 MNHEY and CDR2 SMNVEV (reference sequence). V gave up 2 bases and J gave up 8 bases, with 16 bases separating them. The CDR3 sequence is CASSLRGLFTEPQHF. CDR3 bases: TGTGCCAGCAGTTTACGAGGGCTTTTCACGGAGCCCCAGCATTTT.

The J gene is TRBJ2-4, the V gene TRBV29-1, with D tentatively TRBD1 or TRBD2 (5 bases each). The germline CDR1 and CDR2 sequences are SQVTM and ANQGSEA. With 1 base removed from V and 0 bases from J, the gap between germline ends came to 19 bases. The CDR3 consists of 18 residues. In DNA, the CDR3 is TGCAGCGTTGAAGTCAAAAGGGGTTGGGGGTCAGCCAAAAACATTCAGTACTTC. It codes for CSVEVKRGWGSAKNIQYF.

CDR3 bases: TGTGCCAGTAGCCGGGACAGGGGCCAAAACATTCAGTACTTC. It is translated as CASSRDRGQNIQYF. This sequence joins TRBV19 and TRBJ2-4; 10 bases are shared with TRBD1. Germline assignment: CDR1 LNHDA and CDR2 SQIVND (reference sequence). Unmatched junction bases numbered 4, after V lost 6 bases and J lost 5 bases. This CDR3 comprises 14 residues.

The chain employs TRBV11-2 and TRBJ1-1; 11 bases agree with TRBD1. V gave up 5 bases and J gave up 1 base; unmatched junction bases: 6. This CDR3 is 16 amino acids long. CDR1 is SGHAT, CDR2 FQNNGV, per germline. CDR3 in DNA: TGTGCCAGCAGCGGGAGGACAGGGGGCGGGAACACTGAAGCTTTCTTT. Encoded protein: CASSGRTGGGNTEAFF.

CDR3 nucleotide sequence: TGTGCCACCAGTGTACCAGGCAGGGGGGACGAGCAGTACTTC. Protein sequence: CATSVPGRGDEQYF. This chain uses TRBV30 with TRBJ2-7, with D possibly being TRBD1 (7 bases). The CDR3 is made up of 14 amino acids. Trimming cost V 8 bases and J 5 bases, with 22 bases left between them. Per the germline V gene, CDR1 is GTSNPN and CDR2 is SVGIG (reference sequence).

The rearrangement uses TRBV30 and TRBJ2-1; 9 bases line up with TRBD2. This CDR3 region has 17 residues. CDR1 is GTSNPN and CDR2 is SVGIG in the germline V gene (reference sequence). J gave up 4 bases and V 1 base, and 11 bases lay outside the gene matches. The CDR3 DNA follows: TGTGCCTGGAGTGGTAGTGCGGGAGGGCCTTTTTACAATGAGCAGTTCTTC. It specifies CAWSGSAGGPFYNEQFF. Using reference TRBV30 and TRBJ2-1 for the parts outside the CDR3, the full variable domain is SQTIHQWPATLVQPVGSPLSLECTVEGTSNPNLYWYRQAAGRGLQLLFYSVGIGQISSEVPQNLSASRPQDRQFILSSKKLLLSDSGFYLCAWSGSAGGPFYNEQFFGPGTRLTVL.

The chain carries TRBV19 and TRBJ2-1, with D perhaps matching TRBD2 (5 bases). Trimming cost V 2 bases and J 4 bases, with 12 bases left between them. Germline V gives CDR1 LNHDA, CDR2 SQIVND (reference sequence). The CDR3 totals 15 residues. The CDR3: CASSISGGSYNEQFF. The CDR3 DNA reads as TGTGCCAGTAGTATAAGCGGCGGGTCATACAATGAGCAGTTCTTC.

The gene calls are TRBV6-1 and TRBJ2-3, with TRBD2 identical over 7 bases. The V and J ends lost 6 bases and 1 base, in that order; junction bases with no gene match: 7. CDR1 and CDR2 (germline): MNHNS, SASEGT. CDR3 length: 15 amino acids. The CDR3 coding sequence is TGTGCCAGCAGGGGAAGTACTAGCGGCACAGATACGCAGTATTTT. Translation gives CASRGSTSGTDTQYF.

This clone was counted a single time. This chain joins TRBV6-5 and TRBJ2-3; 8 bases match TRBD2. Germline trimming cut 0 bases from V and 2 bases from J; bases unmatched to any gene: 4. The germline V gene has CDR1 MNHEY and CDR2 SVGAGI. The CDR3 extends over 16 amino acids. CDR3 amino acids: CASSYSTGGFTDTQYF. CDR3 sequence (DNA): TGTGCCAGCAGTTACTCGACGGGGGGGTTCACAGATACGCAGTATTTT.

The CDR3 sequence: CASSLEGLAGDRDDTQYF. The DNA for the CDR3 is TGTGCCAGCAGCTTAGAGGGACTAGCGGGGGACCGGGATGATACGCAGTATTTT. The chain carries TRBV13 and TRBJ2-3; 14 nucleotides agree with TRBD2. CDR3 size: 18 residues. V trimming: 1 base; J trimming: 6 bases; junction bases outside the gene matches: 9. Germline CDR1 reads PRHDT; CDR2 reads FYEKMQ (reference sequence).

The rearrangement uses TRBV10-1 and TRBJ1-5; D is undetermined. In germline, CDR1 is WNHNN, CDR2 SYGVQD (reference sequence). Deletions cut 3 bases from V and 3 bases from J, with 9 bases between. This CDR3 spans 14 amino acids. CDR3 in amino acids: CASSEWPTNQPQHF. CDR3 nucleotides: TGCGCCAGCAGTGAATGGCCTACCAATCAGCCCCAGCATTTT.

This sequence joins TRBV9 and TRBJ2-3, with 9 bases matching TRBD2. The CDR3 has 15 residues. Germline V gene sequence: CDR1 SGDLS, CDR2 YYNGEE. Trimming took 1 base from V and 5 from J; bases not matched to a gene: 5. The CDR3 region has the DNA TGTGCCAGCAGCGTACGCGGGAGGGCCGAAGATACGCAGTATTTT. It encodes CASSVRGRAEDTQYF.

The sample holds one count of this clone. The chain carries TRBV5-1 and TRBJ2-7, with a possible D match to TRBD1 (6 bases). CDR3 length equals 14 residues. CDR1 and CDR2 (germline): SGHRS, YFSETQ. V lost 3 bases, J lost 4 bases, and 14 bases lay in between. CDR3 region: CASSSTGRQYEQYF. The CDR3 coding sequence is TGCGCCAGCAGCTCCACAGGGCGACAATACGAGCAGTACTTC.

The CDR3 reads CASSPQVMVTPTYNEQFF. The CDR3 DNA sequence: TGTGCCAGCAGCCCCCAGGTTATGGTTACACCAACCTACAATGAGCAGTTCTTC. V is TRBV11-2 and J is TRBJ2-1; no firm D call. Germline V gene sequence: CDR1 SGHAT, CDR2 FQNNGV. The CDR3 sequence is 18 residues long. V lost 5 bases to trimming and J lost 2 bases, with 22 bases between them.

The gene calls are TRBV28 and TRBJ1-2; D is unresolved. Between the trimmed V and J ends, which lost 2 bases and 4 bases, there was a span of 14 bases. The V gene's germline CDR1 is MDHEN and CDR2 SYDVKM. This CDR3 has 15 residues. CDR3 loop: CASSLPPGNPYGYTF. CDR3 nucleotides: TGTGCCAGCAGTTTACCCCCCGGCAATCCCTATGGCTACACCTTC.

This rearrangement joins TRBV6-5 to TRBJ1-2; no definite D call. The CDR3 has 14 amino acids. The V end was cut by 2 bases, the J end by 5 bases, with 12 bases between. The germline CDR1 and CDR2 sequences are MNHEY and SVGAGI. CDR3 sequence: CASSYVVGGYGYTF. The CDR3 bases are TGTGCCAGCAGTTACGTGGTGGGAGGGTATGGCTACACCTTC.

The chain couples TRBV29-1 to TRBJ2-4; D not certain. This CDR3 spans 11 amino acids. V lost 5 bases to trimming and J lost 9 bases, with 11 bases between them. Looked up from germline, CDR1 is SQVTM and CDR2 is ANQGSEA. The CDR3 DNA is TGCAGCGTTTTCGACAACCCCATTCAGTACTTC. Its protein is CSVFDNPIQYF.

The chain is built from TRBV7-2 and TRBJ1-1; D possibly corresponds to TRBD1 (6 bases). The germline V gene encodes CDR1 SGHTA and CDR2 FQGNSA. The CDR3 extends over 12 amino acids. V lost 0 bases to trimming and J lost 11 bases, with 10 bases between them. The CDR3 loop reads CASSLARGIAFF. For the CDR3, the DNA is TGTGCCAGCAGCTTAGCAAGGGGGATCGCTTTCTTT.

CDR3 sequence reads: CASSATGTSGDNEQFF. Written as DNA, the CDR3 is TGTGCCAGCAGCGCTACCGGGACTAGCGGGGACAATGAGCAGTTCTTC. The V gene is TRBV9, the J gene TRBJ2-1; TRBD2 aligns across 13 bases. CDR1 and CDR2 from the germline V gene are SGDLS and YYNGEE. Unmatched junction bases numbered 5, after V lost 3 bases and J lost 5 bases. The CDR3 is made up of 16 amino acids.